This T cell receptor beta chain was observed in a study of blood T cell repertoires in COVID-19 (dated by TCRdb to about 2020). Turning to the overall study: Samples covering the acute and convalescent phases of COVID-19 were provided by collaborators in the United States, Italy and Spain. The repertoires were released in a freely available public database meant as a resource for research on the immune response to SARS-CoV-2. Deeply sampled blood TCRbeta repertoires from subjects exposed to, actively infected with, or recovered from COVID-19 were included in the dataset. Samples came from the ongoing ImmuneRACE study (first 160 participants) plus 1,254 subjects from 6 global collaborators. The material from the prospective study consisted of cDNA or gDNA derived from T cells, B-cell-depleted T cells, or PBMCs. Where available, HLA class I and class II types were taken from metadata supplied by the sample provider and were not determined by assay-based typing. A de-identified subject ID, COVID-19 status, age in years and sex were almost always included in the sample metadata. Study-wide findings and limitations: The quantity of clinical and demographic metadata differed by source and by participant and was supplied without curation.

According to the germline V gene (reference sequence), CDR1 reads MNHEY and CDR2 reads SMNVEV. The CDR3 covers 13 residues, taking in both the cysteine and the phenylalanine. Just CDR3 DNA is preserved here, 39 bases in frame from base 1. At the junction V is shortened by 4 bases and J by 10 bases, with 11 bases in between. TCRbeta CDR3 regions were amplified from genomic DNA by means of the immunoSEQ Assay, a bias-controlled multiplex PCR. The original methods were these. The number of nucleated cells in each sample was estimated by amplification of reference gene primers within the assay. Sequence reads were collapsed and filtered to measure the absolute abundance of every unique TCRbeta CDR3 rearrangement. Productive Simpson clonality was computed per sample as the square root of Simpson's diversity index over productive rearrangements. TCRdb's version of the immuneACCESS table is confined to in-frame rearrangements and falls short of the full clone set. An unresolved V gene accounts for under half of the shortfall where checked; the remainder is of unknown origin. V and J calls and clone size are given by that table; D and trimming were obtained from the DNA. Across this sample there are approximately 330,000 clones, with around 85% seen only once. In total, the top ten clones hold roughly 4.2% of the sample.

Concerning this clone itself: Its antigen is currently not known. Base qualities are not at hand, and no much larger clone is one base apart.

Participants in the prospective study were enrolled through a virtual design, were aged roughly 18 to 100 years, and lived in about two dozen United States geographic areas. To assign participants to cohorts, the prospective study relied on clinical history that participants themselves reported in a screening survey and a study questionnaire. In the prospective study, whole blood, serum and a nasopharyngeal or oropharyngeal swab were collected from each participant by mobile phlebotomists. Participants in the prospective study had the option to provide additional blood draws and questionnaires over an approximately 2-month period. Before DNA extraction, prospective study blood samples were shipped either frozen or at room temperature.

The sequencing sample was made of PBMCs or T cells enriched from blood (not recorded which). The chain links TRBV27 with TRBJ1-6; the D gene lacks a confident call. The clonotype was recovered from a woman aged 40-49 years with acute COVID-19. The CDR3 region reads CASSSTIESPLHF. In nucleotides, the sequence is TGTGCCAGCAGTTCAACGATCGAGTCACCCCTCCACTTT.